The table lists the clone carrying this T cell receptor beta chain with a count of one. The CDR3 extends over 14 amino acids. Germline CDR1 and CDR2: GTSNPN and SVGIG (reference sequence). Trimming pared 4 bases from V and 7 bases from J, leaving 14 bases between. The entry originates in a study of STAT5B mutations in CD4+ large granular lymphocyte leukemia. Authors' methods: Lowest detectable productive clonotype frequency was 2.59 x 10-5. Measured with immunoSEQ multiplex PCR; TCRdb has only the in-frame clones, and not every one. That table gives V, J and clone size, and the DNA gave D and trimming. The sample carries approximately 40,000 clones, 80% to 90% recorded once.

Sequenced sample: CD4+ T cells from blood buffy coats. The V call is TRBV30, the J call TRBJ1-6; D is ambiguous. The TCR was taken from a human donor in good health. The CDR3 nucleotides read TGTGCCTGGAATCTTGTAAGACCCAATTCACCCCTCCACTTT. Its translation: CAWNLVRPNSPLHF.